This T cell receptor beta chain stems from a study of blood T cell repertoires in COVID-19. In the study overall: Sample material is recorded as cDNA or gDNA derived from T cells, B-cell-depleted T cells, or PBMCs.

The CDR3 runs to 14 residues. CDR1 and CDR2 (germline): LGHDT, YNNKEL (reference sequence). V lost 6 bases and J lost 0; bases outside the gene matches: 4. Authors' methods: Nucleated cell number was recorded as an estimate derived from reference gene primer amplification. Data came from immunoSEQ multiplex PCR; TCRdb stores just in-frame clones and leaves some out. V, J and clone size were drawn from that table, and D and trimming were deduced from the DNA. The sample consists of fewer than 300,000 clones, 84% of them appearing once. This TCR was recovered from a human donor in a cohort sampled during active COVID-19. This chain joins TRBV3-1 (or the pseudogene TRBV3-2) and TRBJ2-7, with 8 bases aligning to TRBD1. Sequencing used peripheral blood. Written as DNA, the CDR3 is TGTGCCAGCAGTCACAGGGGGAGCTCCTACGAGCAGTACTTC. This translates into CASSHRGSSYEQYF.